This T cell receptor (beta chain) was obtained from a study of technical replicates of blood from four donors. This clone has a single count. Trimming removed 4 bases from V and 7 bases from J; junction bases left unmatched: 5. There are 14 residues in the CDR3. Germline V gives CDR1 SGHRS, CDR2 YFSETQ. Libraries were prepared by immunoSEQ multiplex PCR; TCRdb keeps only in-frame clonotypes and omits some of them. The table records fewer than 95,000 clones, around 94% of them present only once. The V call is TRBV5-1, the J call TRBJ2-1; 10 bases align to TRBD2. The sequencing input was T cells isolated from PBMCs. This TCR derives from a human donor in good health. The CDR3 protein is CASSLGTSANEQFF. As DNA, the CDR3 is TGCGCCAGCAGCCTCGGGACTAGCGCAAATGAGCAGTTCTTC.